Listed below are T cell receptor beta chains from one sample, sequenced in a study of PD-L1 blockade in urothelial cancer. The assay was immunoSEQ multiplex PCR, and TCRdb's table has in-frame clones only and misses some. The table includes about 47,000 clones, roughly 80% detected once. Material: PBMCs, obtained around atezolizumab (anti-PD-L1) treatment. The receptors were gathered from a man aged 50 or older with urothelial cancer. Both conserved end residues are part of each CDR3. The D gene is left open where the match is weak. The size entry is marked missing in some rows and otherwise reads once, few, many or a size class.

J | D | size | V | DNA | CDR3
TRBJ2-1 | . | once | TRBV18 | TGTGCCAGCTCACCAGGCGGAAGCAATGAGCAGTTCTTC | CASSPGGSNEQFF
TRBJ1-2 | . | . | TRBV28 | TGTGCCAGCAGTTTATGGGTTGGAGCCTTGCCTGCGGGGGGCGAGGCTGGCTACACCTTC | CASSLWVGALPAGGEAGYTF
TRBJ2-2 | TRBD2 | . | TRBV5-4 | TGTGCCAGCAGCCCCGGGGTAGCGGGGGGGAACACCGGGGAGCTGTTTTTT | CASSPGVAGGNTGELFF
TRBJ1-1 | . | . | TRBV27 | TGTGCCAGCAGAACAGCCGGGAACACTGAAGCTTTCTTT | CASRTAGNTEAFF
TRBJ2-2 | . | . | TRBV7-3 | TGTGCCAGCAGCTTAAGCGGAACACGGAATGGCGGGGAGCTGTTTTTT | CASSLSGTRNGGELFF
TRBJ1-4 | . | . | TRBV6-4 | TGTGCCAGCAGTGACTCACGCGGGCGGACGGCTAATGAAAAACTGTTTTTT | CASSDSRGRTANEKLFF
TRBJ2-7 | . | few | TRBV6-6 | TGTGCCAGCAGTTACTCTGGACAGTCCTACGAGCAGTACTTC | CASSYSGQSYEQYF
TRBJ2-4 | TRBD2 | . | TRBV25-1 | TGTGCCAGCAGTGAGCCTAGCGGGAGGGCACGAGCCAAAAACATTCAGTACTTC | CASSEPSGRARAKNIQYF
TRBJ2-5 | TRBD1 | . | TRBV27 | TGTGCCAGCAGTTCGGACAGGGGGCTCGGGGAGACCCAGTACTTC | CASSSDRGLGETQYF
TRBJ2-7 | TRBD2 | . | TRBV30 | TGTGCCTGGAGTACCCCCGGTAGCGGGAGCTCCTACGAGCAGTACTTC | CAWSTPGSGSSYEQYF
TRBJ2-1 | TRBD2 | few | TRBV15 | TGTGCCACCAGCAGAGTAAGTAGAAGACTAGCGGGAGTAAATGAGCAGTTCTTC | CATSRVSRRLAGVNEQFF
TRBJ2-3 | TRBD1 | . | TRBV19 | TGTGCCAGTAGGGACAGGTGGGACACAGATACGCAGTATTTT | CASRDRWDTDTQYF
TRBJ1-1 | . | . | TRBV7-9 | TGTGCCAGCAGCCCCGTAGGGGACACTGAAGCTTTCTTT | CASSPVGDTEAFF
TRBJ2-7 | . | . | TRBV7-9 | TGTGCCAGCAGCTTACCGGGACAATCCTACGAGCAGTACTTC | CASSLPGQSYEQYF
TRBJ2-7 | TRBD2 | . | TRBV18 | TGTGCCAGCTCACCCCCCGGACTAGCGGGAGGCGACGAGCAGTACTTC | CASSPPGLAGGDEQYF
TRBJ1-1 | . | few | TRBV28 | TGTGCCAGCATTCGATCGGGGGGGGTCATGAACACTGAAGCTTTCTTT | CASIRSGGVMNTEAFF
TRBJ2-1 | TRBD2 | . | TRBV9 | TGTGCCAGCAGCCCCCGGTGGACTAGCGACTACAATGAGCAGTTCTTC | CASSPRWTSDYNEQFF
TRBJ1-2 | . | . | TRBV6-1 | TGTGCCAGTCTACTCACAGACCGCGGCTACACCTTC | CASLLTDRGYTF
TRBJ1-3 | . | . | TRBV30 | TGTGCCTGGAGGGACTTCGCGGGAGGAAACACCATATATTTT | CAWRDFAGGNTIYF
TRBJ1-2 | . | . | TRBV9 | TGTGCCAGCAGCCCACTACGCGTGGTGGACTATGGCTACACCTTC | CASSPLRVVDYGYTF
TRBJ1-2 | . | . | TRBV19 | TGTGCCAGTACAGTACAGGGAATCGACTATGGCTACACCTTC | CASTVQGIDYGYTF
TRBJ2-1 | TRBD2 | . | TRBV9 | TGTGCCAGCAGCCCAGAGACTAGCGGGGTTTACAATGAGCAGTTCTTC | CASSPETSGVYNEQFF
TRBJ2-7 | TRBD2 | . | TRBV18 | TGTGCCAGCTCACGTATATCAATTGGGGTTGGGGGAGGGGTCTCCTACGAGCAGTACTTC | CASSRISIGVGGGVSYEQYF
TRBJ2-1 | . | . | TRBV7-8 | TGTGCCAGCAGCTTACAGTCGGGAACCGTTAATGAGCAGTTCTTC | CASSLQSGTVNEQFF
TRBJ2-3 | TRBD2 | . | TRBV29-1 | TGCAGCGTCGGAAAGCGGGAGGGTGGTACAGATACGCAGTATTTT | CSVGKREGGTDTQYF
TRBJ1-1 | . | . | TRBV15 | TGTGCCACCAGCAGAGATTTACAGAACACTGAAGCTTTCTTT | CATSRDLQNTEAFF
TRBJ1-1 | . | few | TRBV4-1 | TGCGCCAGCAGCCAAGTGGGCGGGGCAGTCACTGAAGCTTTCTTT | CASSQVGGAVTEAFF
TRBJ2-7 | . | . | TRBV7-9 | TGTGCCAGCAGCAAGGGGACGGAGGGAAACGAGCAGTACTTC | CASSKGTEGNEQYF